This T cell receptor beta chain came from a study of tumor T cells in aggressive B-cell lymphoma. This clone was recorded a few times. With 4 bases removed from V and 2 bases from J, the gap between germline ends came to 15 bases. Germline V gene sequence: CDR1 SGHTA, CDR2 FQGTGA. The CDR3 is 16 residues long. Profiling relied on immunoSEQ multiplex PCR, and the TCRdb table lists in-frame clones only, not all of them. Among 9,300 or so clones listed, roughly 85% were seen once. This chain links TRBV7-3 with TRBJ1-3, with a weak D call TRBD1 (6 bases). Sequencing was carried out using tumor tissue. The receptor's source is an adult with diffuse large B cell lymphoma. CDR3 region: CASSSEGVPTGNTIYF. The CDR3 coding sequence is TGTGCCAGCAGCTCTGAGGGGGTACCGACTGGAAACACCATATATTTT.